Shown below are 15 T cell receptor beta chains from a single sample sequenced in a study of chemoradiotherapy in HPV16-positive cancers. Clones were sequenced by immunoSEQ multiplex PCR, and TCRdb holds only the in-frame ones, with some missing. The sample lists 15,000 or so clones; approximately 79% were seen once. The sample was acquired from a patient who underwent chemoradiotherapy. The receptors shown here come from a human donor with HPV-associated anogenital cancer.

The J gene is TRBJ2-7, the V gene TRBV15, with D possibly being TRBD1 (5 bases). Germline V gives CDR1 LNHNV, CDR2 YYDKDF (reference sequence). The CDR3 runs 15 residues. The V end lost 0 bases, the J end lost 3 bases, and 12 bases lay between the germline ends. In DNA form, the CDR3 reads TGTGCCACCAGCAGAGAGACAGTCATTAGCTACGAGCAGTACTTC. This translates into CATSRETVISYEQYF.

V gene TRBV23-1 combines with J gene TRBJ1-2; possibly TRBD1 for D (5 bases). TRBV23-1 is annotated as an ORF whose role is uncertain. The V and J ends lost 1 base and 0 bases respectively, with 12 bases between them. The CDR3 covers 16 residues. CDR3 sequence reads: CASSQFGGTPNYGYTF. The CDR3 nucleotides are TGCGCCAGCAGTCAATTCGGCGGGACTCCTAACTATGGCTACACCTTC.

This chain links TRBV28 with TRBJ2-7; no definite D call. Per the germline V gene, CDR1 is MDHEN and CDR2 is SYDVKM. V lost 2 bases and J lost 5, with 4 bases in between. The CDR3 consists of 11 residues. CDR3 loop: CASSLGDEQYF. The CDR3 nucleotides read TGTGCCAGCAGTTTAGGGGACGAGCAGTACTTC.

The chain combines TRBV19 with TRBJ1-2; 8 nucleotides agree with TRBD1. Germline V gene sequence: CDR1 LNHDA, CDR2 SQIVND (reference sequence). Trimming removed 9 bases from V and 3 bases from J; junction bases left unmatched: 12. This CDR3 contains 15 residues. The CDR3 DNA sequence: TGTGCCAGCATACCAAACAGGGGGAACTACTATGGCTACACCTTC. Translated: CASIPNRGNYYGYTF. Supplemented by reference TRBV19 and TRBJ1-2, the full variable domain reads DGGITQSPKYLFRKEGQNVTLSCEQNLNHDAMYWYRQDPGQGLRLIYYSQIVNDFQKGDIAEGYSVSREKKESFPLTVTSAQKNPTAFYLCASIPNRGNYYGYTFGSGTRLTVV.

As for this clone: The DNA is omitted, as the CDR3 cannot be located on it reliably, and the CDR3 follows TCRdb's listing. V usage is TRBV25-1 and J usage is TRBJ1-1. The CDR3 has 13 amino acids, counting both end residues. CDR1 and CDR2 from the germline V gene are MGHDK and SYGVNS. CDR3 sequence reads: CASTSGRNTEAFF.

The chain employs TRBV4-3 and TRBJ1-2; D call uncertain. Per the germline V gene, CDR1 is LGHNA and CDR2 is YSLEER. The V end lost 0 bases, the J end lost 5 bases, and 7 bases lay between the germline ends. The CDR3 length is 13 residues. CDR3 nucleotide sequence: TGCGCCAGCAGCCAAGACGGGAGTTATGGCTACACCTTC. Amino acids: CASSQDGSYGYTF.

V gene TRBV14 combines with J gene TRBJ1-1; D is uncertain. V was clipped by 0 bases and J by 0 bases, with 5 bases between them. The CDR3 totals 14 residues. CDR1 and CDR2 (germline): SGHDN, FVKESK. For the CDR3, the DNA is TGTGCCAGCAGCCAAGATCTCTTGAACACTGAAGCTTTCTTT. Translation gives CASSQDLLNTEAFF.

The chain's CDR3 is CASTDGSNQPQHF. The CDR3 DNA follows: TGTGCCAGCACGGACGGGAGCAATCAGCCCCAGCATTTT. This chain connects TRBV2 to TRBJ1-5, with D unclear. Germline CDR1 SNHLY, CDR2 FYNNEI. V shed 7 bases and J shed 1 base, with 8 bases lying between them. This CDR3 is 13 amino acids long.

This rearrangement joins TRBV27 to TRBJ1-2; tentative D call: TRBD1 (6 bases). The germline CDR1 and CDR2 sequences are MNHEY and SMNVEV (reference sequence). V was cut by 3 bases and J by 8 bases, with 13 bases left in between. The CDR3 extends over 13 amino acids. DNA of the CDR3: TGTGCCAGCAGTTTTCTGGGGGCGCAAGGCTACACCTTC. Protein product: CASSFLGAQGYTF.

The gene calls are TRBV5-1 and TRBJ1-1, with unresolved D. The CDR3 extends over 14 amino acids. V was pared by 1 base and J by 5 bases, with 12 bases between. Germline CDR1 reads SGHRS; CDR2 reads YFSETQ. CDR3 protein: CASSLNADGTEAFF. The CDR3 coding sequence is TGCGCCAGCAGCTTGAACGCGGACGGGACTGAAGCTTTCTTT.

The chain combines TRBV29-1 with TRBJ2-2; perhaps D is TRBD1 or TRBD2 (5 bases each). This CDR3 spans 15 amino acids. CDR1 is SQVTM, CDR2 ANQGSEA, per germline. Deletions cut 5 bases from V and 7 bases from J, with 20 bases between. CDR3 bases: TGCAGCGTTAATAAAGCCCGGGACCCCCGCGGGGAGCTGTTTTTT. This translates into CSVNKARDPRGELFF.

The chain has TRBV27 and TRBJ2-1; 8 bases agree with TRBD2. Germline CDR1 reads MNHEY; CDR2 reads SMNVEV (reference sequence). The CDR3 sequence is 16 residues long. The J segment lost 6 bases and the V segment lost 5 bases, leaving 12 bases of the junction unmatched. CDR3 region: CASSLSLSGGINEQFF. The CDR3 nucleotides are TGTGCCAGCAGTCTCTCTTTGAGCGGGGGAATCAATGAGCAGTTCTTC.

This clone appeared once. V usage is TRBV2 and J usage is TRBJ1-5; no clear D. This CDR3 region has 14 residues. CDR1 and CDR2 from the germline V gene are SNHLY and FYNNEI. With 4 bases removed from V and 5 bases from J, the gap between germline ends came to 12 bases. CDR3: CASSVARQDQPQHF. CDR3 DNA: TGTGCCAGCAGTGTTGCGCGACAAGATCAGCCCCAGCATTTT.

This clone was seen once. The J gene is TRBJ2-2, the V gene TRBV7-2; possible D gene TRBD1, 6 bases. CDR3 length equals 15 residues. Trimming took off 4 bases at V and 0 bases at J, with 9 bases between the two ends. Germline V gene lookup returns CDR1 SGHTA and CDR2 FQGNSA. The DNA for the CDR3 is TGTGCCAGCAGCTGGACAGCTACGAACACCGGGGAGCTGTTTTTT. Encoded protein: CASSWTATNTGELFF.

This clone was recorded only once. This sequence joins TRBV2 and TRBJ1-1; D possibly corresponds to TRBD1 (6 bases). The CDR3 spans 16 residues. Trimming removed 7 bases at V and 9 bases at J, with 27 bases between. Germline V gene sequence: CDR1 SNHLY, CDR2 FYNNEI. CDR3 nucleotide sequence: TGTGCCAGCATCCCAACGGGGGCAGGATTAGGTGGGAAAGCTTTCTTT. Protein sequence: CASIPTGAGLGGKAFF.